This TCR beta chain was observed in a study of T cell responses to AZD1222 COVID-19 vaccine. Some clones are missing from TCRdb's copy, which holds only in-frame ones; the method was immunoSEQ multiplex PCR. This sample has around 100,000 clones, with 88% found just once. J lost 7 bases, V lost 0 bases, and 9 bases had no gene match. The germline V gene has CDR1 MNHEY and CDR2 SVGAGI. This CDR3 comprises 16 residues. The sequence derives from an adult in good health. The material sequenced was peripheral blood, taken on day 0 of AZD1222 vaccination. The chain carries TRBV6-5 and TRBJ2-7; TRBD2 agrees at 10 bases. The CDR3 nucleotides are TGTGCCAGCAGTTACTCCCCCGGGACTAGCGTGGGTGAGCAGTACTTC. Translation gives CASSYSPGTSVGEQYF.